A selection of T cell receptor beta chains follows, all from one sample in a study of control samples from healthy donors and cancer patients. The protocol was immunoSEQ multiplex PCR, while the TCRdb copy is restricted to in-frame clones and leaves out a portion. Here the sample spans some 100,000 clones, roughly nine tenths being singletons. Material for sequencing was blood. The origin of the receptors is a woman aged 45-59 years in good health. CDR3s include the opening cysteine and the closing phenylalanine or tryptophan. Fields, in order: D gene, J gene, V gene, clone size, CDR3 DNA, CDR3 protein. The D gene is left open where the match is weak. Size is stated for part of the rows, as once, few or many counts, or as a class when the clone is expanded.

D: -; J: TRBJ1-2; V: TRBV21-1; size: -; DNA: TGTGCCAGCAGCAAAGGTGGCTACTATGGCTACACCTTC; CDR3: CASSKGGYYGYTF
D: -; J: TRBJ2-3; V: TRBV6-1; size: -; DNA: TGTGCCAGCAGTGAAAGGAGCGGCCGCACAGATACGCAGTATTTT; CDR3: CASSERSGRTDTQYF
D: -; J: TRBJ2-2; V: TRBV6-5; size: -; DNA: TGTGCCAGCAGCACCGACTGGGGGGCGGTCGGGGAGCTGTTTTTT; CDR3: CASSTDWGAVGELFF
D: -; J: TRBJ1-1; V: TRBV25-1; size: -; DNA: TGTACGGTCGACCTAGGGGCGAACACTGAAGCTTTCTTT; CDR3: CTVDLGANTEAFF
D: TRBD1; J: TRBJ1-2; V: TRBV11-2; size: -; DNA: TGTGCCAGCAGCTCCGTGGGACAGGGTCCGGAGTACACCTTC; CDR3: CASSSVGQGPEYTF
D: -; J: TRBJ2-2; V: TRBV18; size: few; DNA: TGTGCCAGCTCACCAGGGAGCACCGGGGAGCTGTTTTTT; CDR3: CASSPGSTGELFF
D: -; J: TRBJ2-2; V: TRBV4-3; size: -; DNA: TGCGCCAGCAGCCAAGTTGGCCCCGGTGGCAGGTTCGTGCCCGGGGAGCTGTTTTTT; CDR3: CASSQVGPGGRFVPGELFF
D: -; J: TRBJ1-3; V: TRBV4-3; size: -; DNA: TGCGCCAGCAGCCAAGATGCGGGGTACGGAAACACCATATATTTT; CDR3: CASSQDAGYGNTIYF
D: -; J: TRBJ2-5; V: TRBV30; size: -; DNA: TGTGCCTGGGACTGGGAATGGGGGGCCGAGACCCAGTACTTC; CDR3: CAWDWEWGAETQYF
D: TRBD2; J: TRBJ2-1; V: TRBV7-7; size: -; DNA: TGTGCCAGCAGCCTCGGACTAGCGGGAGGGGATCTTGAGCAGTTCTTC; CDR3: CASSLGLAGGDLEQFF
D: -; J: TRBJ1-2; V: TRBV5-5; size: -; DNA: TGTGCCAGCAGCTTGGACAGCCGGGCCAACTATGGCTACACCTTC; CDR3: CASSLDSRANYGYTF
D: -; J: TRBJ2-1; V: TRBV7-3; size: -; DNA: TGTGCCAGCAGCCCCAGTCGTGACAATGAGCAGTTCTTC; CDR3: CASSPSRDNEQFF
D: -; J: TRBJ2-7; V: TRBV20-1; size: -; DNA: TGCAGTGCCAGAATGATCGAGCAGTACTTC; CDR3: CSARMIEQYF
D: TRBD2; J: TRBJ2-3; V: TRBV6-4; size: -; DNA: TGTGCCAGCAGTGACATAGGCGGGGGGGCTGCAGATACGCAGTATTTT; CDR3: CASSDIGGGAADTQYF
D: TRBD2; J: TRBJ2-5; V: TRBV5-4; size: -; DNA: TGTGCCAGCAGCTTAGCGGGGGGCCGACAAGAGACCCAGTACTTC; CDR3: CASSLAGGRQETQYF
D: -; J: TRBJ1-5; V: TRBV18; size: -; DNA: TGTGCCAGCTCACTTCTTCCTCAGGGTGGCAATCAGCCCCAGCATTTT; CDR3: CASSLLPQGGNQPQHF
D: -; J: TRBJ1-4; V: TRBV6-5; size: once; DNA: TGTGCCAGCACACACGGATCTGCAACTAATGAAAAACTGTTTTTT; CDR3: CASTHGSATNEKLFF
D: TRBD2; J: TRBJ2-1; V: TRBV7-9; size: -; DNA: TGTGCCAGCAGGTCCTCCGGGGGACTAGCGGACAATGAGCAGTTCTTC; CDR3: CASRSSGGLADNEQFF
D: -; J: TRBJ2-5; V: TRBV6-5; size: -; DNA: TGTGCCAGCAGTTTCACCCAGGGTACTGAGACCCAGTACTTC; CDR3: CASSFTQGTETQYF
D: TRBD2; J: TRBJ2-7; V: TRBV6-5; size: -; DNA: TGTGCCAGCAGTACCAGCGGGGGCCCACTCTACGAGCAGTACTTC; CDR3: CASSTSGGPLYEQYF
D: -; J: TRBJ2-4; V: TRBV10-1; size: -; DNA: TGCGCCAGCAGTGAGTCGTCCAGGAGGACCAAAAACATTCAGTACTTC; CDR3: CASSESSRRTKNIQYF
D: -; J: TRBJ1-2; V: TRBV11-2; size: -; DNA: TGTGCCAGCAGCCAGGCGGAGGACTATGGCTACACCTTC; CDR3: CASSQAEDYGYTF
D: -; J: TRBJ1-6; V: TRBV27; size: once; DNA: TGTGCCAGCAGAATTAGTGGGGTTTCCTATAATTCACCCCTCCACTTT; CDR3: CASRISGVSYNSPLHF
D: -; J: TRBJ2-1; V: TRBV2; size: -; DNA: TGTGCCAACGATAGGACACCCGCCTACAATGAGCAGTTCTTC; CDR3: CANDRTPAYNEQFF
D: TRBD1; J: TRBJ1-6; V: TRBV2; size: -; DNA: TGTGCCAGCAGGAGACAGGGAAATAATAATTCACCCCTCCACTTT; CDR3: CASRRQGNNNSPLHF
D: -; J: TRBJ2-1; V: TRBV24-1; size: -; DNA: TGTGCCACCAGTGATGACACAGAGTTGATGGACAATGAGCAGTTCTTC; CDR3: CATSDDTELMDNEQFF
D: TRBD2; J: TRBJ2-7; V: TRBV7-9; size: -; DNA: TGTGCCAGCAGCTTAGATTCGGCGGGGGGAATGTACTTC; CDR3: CASSLDSAGGMYF
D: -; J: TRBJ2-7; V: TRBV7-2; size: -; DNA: TGTGCCAGCAGCCAGTCGGTAGGGACAAGGAGCTCCTACGAGCAGTACTTC; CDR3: CASSQSVGTRSSYEQYF
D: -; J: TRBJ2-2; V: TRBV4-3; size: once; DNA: TGCGCCAGCAGCCGAATGGACGGGAACACCGGGGAGCTGTTTTTT; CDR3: CASSRMDGNTGELFF
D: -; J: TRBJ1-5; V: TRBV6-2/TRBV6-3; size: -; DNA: TGTGCCAGCAGTCCCCGACAGAACAATCAGCCCCAGCATTTT; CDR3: CASSPRQNNQPQHF
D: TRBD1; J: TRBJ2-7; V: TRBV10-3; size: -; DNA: TGTGCCATCAGTACGGACAGGGGGCAAGGCGAGCAGTACTTC; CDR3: CAISTDRGQGEQYF
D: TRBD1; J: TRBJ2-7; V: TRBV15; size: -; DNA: TGTGCCACCAGCAGAGAAAGCAGGGGGCTCCTCTACGAGCAGTACTTC; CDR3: CATSRESRGLLYEQYF
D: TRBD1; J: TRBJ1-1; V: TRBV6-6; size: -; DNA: TGTGCCAGCGGAGACAGGGGCCGGAACACTGAAGCTTTCTTT; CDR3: CASGDRGRNTEAFF
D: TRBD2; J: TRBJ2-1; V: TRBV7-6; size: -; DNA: TGTGCCAGCAGTGACCCAGCGGGGGGGAGGAATGAGCAGTTCTTC; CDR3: CASSDPAGGRNEQFF
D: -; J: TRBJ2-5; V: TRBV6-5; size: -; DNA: TGTGCCAGCAGTTACTCCCTCCCGGAAGAGACCCAGTACTTC; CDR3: CASSYSLPEETQYF
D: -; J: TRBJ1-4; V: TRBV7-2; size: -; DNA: TGTGCCAGCAGCTTAGCGCGCCAGAGTAATGAAAAACTGTTTTTT; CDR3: CASSLARQSNEKLFF
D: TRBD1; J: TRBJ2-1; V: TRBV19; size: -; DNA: TGTGCCAGTAGCTTGACAGGGTCATCCAATGAGCAGTTCTTC; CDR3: CASSLTGSSNEQFF
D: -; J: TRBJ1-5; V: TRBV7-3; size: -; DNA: TGTGCCAGCAGCACCTCATGGGGGCAGCCCCAGCATTTT; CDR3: CASSTSWGQPQHF
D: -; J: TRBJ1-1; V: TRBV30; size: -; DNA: TGTGCCTGGAATCCGTACACTGAAGCTTTCTTT; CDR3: CAWNPYTEAFF
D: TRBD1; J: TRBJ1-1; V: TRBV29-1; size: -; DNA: TGCAGCGCTCGGCCCGACAGGGGGCAGTGGACTGAAGCTTTCTTT; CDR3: CSARPDRGQWTEAFF
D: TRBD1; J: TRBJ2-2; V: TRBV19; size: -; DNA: TGTGCCAGTAGTCTCAGGACAGGGGTGGTCACCGGGGAGCTGTTTTTT; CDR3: CASSLRTGVVTGELFF
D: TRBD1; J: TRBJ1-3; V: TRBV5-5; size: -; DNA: TGTGCCAGCAGCCCCTTACGGCAGGGGGCTCTCGTCTCTGGAAACACCATATATTTT; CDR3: CASSPLRQGALVSGNTIYF
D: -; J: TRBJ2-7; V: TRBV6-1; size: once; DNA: TGTGCCAGCAGTGTGGCCCGTCCGCTCCCCCCGAATTTGAGCGAGCAGTACTTC; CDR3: CASSVARPLPPNLSEQYF
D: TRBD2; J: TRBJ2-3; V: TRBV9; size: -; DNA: TGTGCCAGCAGCGTATCTAGCGGGAGCCAAGATACGCAGTATTTT; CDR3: CASSVSSGSQDTQYF
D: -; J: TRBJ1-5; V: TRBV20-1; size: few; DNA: TGCAGTGCTAAGGGCAATCAGCCCCAGCATTTT; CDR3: CSAKGNQPQHF
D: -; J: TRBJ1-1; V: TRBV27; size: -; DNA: TGTGCCAGCAGGGGAGAGAACCACAGGGTGAACACTGAAGCTTTCTTT; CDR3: CASRGENHRVNTEAFF